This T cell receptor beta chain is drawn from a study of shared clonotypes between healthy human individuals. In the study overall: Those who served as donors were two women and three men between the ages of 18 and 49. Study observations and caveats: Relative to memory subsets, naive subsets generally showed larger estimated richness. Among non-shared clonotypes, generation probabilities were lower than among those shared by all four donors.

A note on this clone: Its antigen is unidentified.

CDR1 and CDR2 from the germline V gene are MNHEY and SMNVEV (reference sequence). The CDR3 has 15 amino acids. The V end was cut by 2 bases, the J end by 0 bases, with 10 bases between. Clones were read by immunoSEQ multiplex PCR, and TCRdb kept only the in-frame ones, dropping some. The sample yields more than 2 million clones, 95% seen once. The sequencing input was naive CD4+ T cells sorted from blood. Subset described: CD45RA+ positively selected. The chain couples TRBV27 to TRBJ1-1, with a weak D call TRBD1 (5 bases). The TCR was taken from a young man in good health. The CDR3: CASSLGVQVNTEAFF. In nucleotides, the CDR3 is TGTGCCAGCAGTTTAGGGGTACAGGTGAACACTGAAGCTTTCTTT.